This TCR beta chain was sequenced during a study of blood T cell repertoires in COVID-19. Study in general: From the United States, Italy and Spain came samples of acute and convalescent COVID-19. T cells, B-cell-depleted T cells, or PBMCs provided the cDNA or gDNA that served as material.

Per the authors' pipeline: Scientists estimated how many nucleated cells there were by amplifying reference gene primers. The protocol was immunoSEQ multiplex PCR, while the TCRdb copy is restricted to in-frame clones and leaves out a portion. The V and J calls and clone size come from that table; D and trimming were worked out from the DNA. The sample lists about 140,000 clones; roughly 85% were seen once. Germline V gene sequence: CDR1 KGHDR, CDR2 SFDVKD. The CDR3 contains 13 residues. With 3 bases removed from V and 3 bases from J, the gap between germline ends came to 8 bases. The sample consisted of peripheral blood. J is TRBJ2-7 and V is TRBV24-1; D gene ambiguous. The source of this sequence is a man between 60 and 70 years old with acute or convalescent COVID-19. The CDR3 DNA sequence: TGTGCCACCAGTGATCCTGAGGACTACGAGCAGTACTTC. This sequence encodes CATSDPEDYEQYF.